The entry below gives a single T cell receptor (beta chain) sequence along with its context. Its antigen is still unknown. The germline gives CDR1 SGHRS, CDR2 YFSETQ. CDR3 size: 13 residues. This entry comes from a study of regulatory and conventional T cells in RAG deficiency. Libraries were prepared by immunoSEQ multiplex PCR; TCRdb keeps only in-frame clonotypes and omits some of them. Found here are tens of thousands of clones, around 95% of them singletons; the top ten hold roughly 1.3%. Genomic DNA came from blood conventional CD4+ T cells gated CD25-low CD127-high. Study results and caveats: Shannon entropy was markedly lower and Simpson indices higher in RAG-deficient patients than control T-cell subsets. Other subsets showed 8.5 to 10-fold reductions, but Treg unique TCR beta sequences fell roughly 100-fold in these patients. Patient subsets had shorter CDR3s; Omenn Treg-Tconv overlap exceeded 75%.

This same sample was also part of a study on regulatory T cells. That study adds: The PCR used 52 TRBV and 13 TRBJ primers.

Sequencing input: CD25- CD4+ T cells sorted from blood. The chain has TRBV5-1 and TRBJ2-5; D may be TRBD1 (6 bases). The J call may be in error: the DNA end matches TRBJ2-7 better. The sequence derives from a human donor in good health. CDR3 loop: CASSNQQGYEQYF. CDR3 bases: TGCGCCAGCAGTAATCAACAGGGCTACGAGCAGTACTTC.